The 21 T cell receptor beta chains below were found in one sample sequenced in a study of tumor and adjacent non-tumor tissue in lung cancer. A modified ARM-PCR protocol with three rounds of nested PCR amplified TCRbeta. A single record per CDR3 protein comes from TCRdb applying MiXCR to the multiplex PCR reads. The sample lists about 60,000 distinct CDR3 sequences; roughly 60% were seen once. RNA was extracted from bulk tissue without any cell sorting. Distant lung tissue was collected more than 3 cm away from the tumor edge. Sequencing was carried out using distant non-tumor lung tissue. The receptors derive from a man between 65 and 79 years old with non-small cell lung cancer.

Only a few counts were recorded for this clonotype. The chain uses TRBV5-1 and TRBJ1-2, with D unclear. V shed 3 bases and J shed 4 bases, with 22 bases lying between them. Germline V gives CDR1 SGHRS, CDR2 YFSETQ. The CDR3 is 17 amino acids. CDR3: CASSYIRPRYLGYGYTF. In DNA, the CDR3 is TGCGCCAGCAGCTACATACGCCCTCGATACCTCGGCTATGGCTACACCTTC.

This clonotype was counted many times. The rearrangement uses TRBV5-6 and TRBJ1-5; perhaps TRBD1 as D (5 bases). CDR1 and CDR2 from the germline V gene are SGHDT and YYEEEE. With 4 bases removed from V and 6 bases from J, the gap between germline ends came to 14 bases. This CDR3 spans 14 amino acids. This CDR3 is CASSRRGLGQPQHF. The CDR3 region has the DNA TGTGCCAGCAGCCGTCGGGGGTTGGGTCAGCCCCAGCATTTT.

The chain couples TRBV12-3 or TRBV12-4 to TRBJ2-1, with 8 bases lining up with TRBD2. Trimming removed 3 bases from V and 6 bases from J; junction bases left unmatched: 13. This CDR3 is 17 amino acids long. This CDR3 reads CASSFSGGTRTFNEQFF. In nucleotides, the CDR3 is TGTGCCAGCAGTTTCTCTGGCGGGACTAGGACTTTCAATGAGCAGTTCTTC.

As concerns this clonotype: One end of the junction fails to match germline, which may point to a read error. The chain carries TRBV10-2 and TRBJ2-2, with D possibly TRBD2 on 5 matching bases. From germline, CDR1 is WSHSY and CDR2 SAAADI. The CDR3 spans 11 residues. CDR3 in amino acids: CATVNTGELFF. The CDR3 region has the DNA TGCGCCACCGTGAACACCGGGGAGTTGTTTTTT.

As concerns this clonotype: Possible read error: a much larger clone is one base away. The chain is built from TRBV28 and TRBJ1-1; TRBD1 matches 8 bases. CDR1 is MDHEN, CDR2 SYDVKM, per germline. The CDR3 totals 16 residues. The DNA for the CDR3 is TGTGCCAGCGGAAGACAGGGGATTGGTGTGAACACTGAATCTTTCTTT. It yields the protein CASGRQGIGVNTESFF.

With regard to this clonotype: One junction end disagrees with the germline gene, perhaps due to a read error. This sequence joins TRBV4-2 and TRBJ1-2; 9 nucleotides align to TRBD1. The CDR3 has 15 amino acids. Germline lookup yields CDR1 LGHNA and CDR2 YNFKEQ. CDR3 sequence reads: CASSQGRDRDYGYIF. DNA of the CDR3: TGTGCCAGCAGCCAAGGGAGGGACAGGGATTATGGCTACATCTTC.

This clonotype has a handful of counts. It may be a read error: a sequence one base away is much more abundant. In DNA, the CDR3 is TGTGCCATCAGTGAAGGGCAGGGTCCCCACGAGCAGTACTTC. Translated, it gives CAISEGQGPHEQYF. This chain connects TRBV6-1 to TRBJ2-7, with a tentative D call TRBD1 (5 bases). This CDR3 has 14 residues. Per the germline V gene, CDR1 is MNHNS and CDR2 is SASEGT.

This clonotype was seen only a few times. This chain uses TRBV5-8 with TRBJ2-2; no clear D. Trimming cost V 7 bases and J 6 bases, with 10 bases left between them. The CDR3 loop spans 12 amino acids. CDR1 SGHTS and CDR2 YDEGEE come from the germline V gene. DNA of the CDR3: TGTGCCAGCGGCACGCGGCCCGGGGAGCTGTTTTTT. Protein sequence: CASGTRPGELFF. Variable domain in full (rest from reference TRBV5-8 and TRBJ2-2): EAGVTQSPTHLIKTRGQQATLRCSPISGHTSVYWYQQALGLGLQFLLWYDEGEERNRGNFPPRFSGRQFPNYSSELNVNALELEDSALYLCASGTRPGELFFGEGSRLTVL.

This rearrangement joins TRBV10-3 to TRBJ2-3, with 10 bases lining up with TRBD2. The CDR3 has 13 amino acids. The trim removed 6 bases at V and 6 bases at J, leaving 3 bases unmatched. Germline CDR1 and CDR2: ENHRY and SYGVKD. CDR3 sequence: CAIRLAGVDTQYF. Here the CDR3 DNA reads TGTGCCATCAGGCTAGCGGGGGTTGATACGCAGTATTTT.

About this clonotype itself: One end of the junction fails to match germline, which may point to a read error. This CDR3 is CIATRTSGRAGELFF. CDR3 DNA: TGCATTGCTACTCGGACTAGCGGGAGAGCCGGGGAGCTGTTTTTT. The chain is built from TRBV20-1 and TRBJ2-2; 13 nucleotides line up with TRBD2. The CDR3 extends over 15 amino acids. The germline gives CDR1 DFQATT, CDR2 SNEGSKA (reference sequence).

This clonotype was recorded once. A much larger clone lies a single base off, so this may be a read error. The chain recombines TRBV5-4 with TRBJ1-2; possibly TRBD1 for D (5 bases). The germline V and J ends were trimmed by 0 bases and 3 bases, with 9 bases remaining between them. Germline V gene lookup returns CDR1 SGHNT and CDR2 YYREEE (reference sequence). CDR3 length: 14 residues. CDR3 in amino acids: CASSLDRLDYGYTF. The CDR3 DNA reads as TGTGCCAGCAGCTTGGACAGGTTGGACTATGGCTACACCTTC.

The chain is built from TRBV6-1 and TRBJ2-7; no clear D gene. The CDR3 consists of 14 residues. Per germline, CDR1 MNHNS and CDR2 SASEGT. Trimming stripped 4 bases from V and 2 bases from J, with 12 bases between. The CDR3 loop is CASSARPAAYEQYF. CDR3 DNA: TGTGCCAGCAGTGCTCGACCCGCCGCCTACGAGCAGTACTTC.

As for this clonotype: Since no conserved phenylalanine or tryptophan closes the CDR3, a read error is the likely cause. The chain joins TRBV11-2 to TRBJ2-1, with 10 bases that match TRBD2. Germline V CDR1 and CDR2: SGHAT, FQNNGV. V lost 5 bases, J lost 12 bases, and 16 bases stayed unmatched. The CDR3 contains 16 residues. This chain's CDR3 is CASSPSTSGAPLGQFL. Written as DNA, the CDR3 is TGTGCCAGCAGCCCGTCCACTAGCGGGGCCCCACTTGGGCAGTTCCTC.

Points on this clonotype: This may stem from a read error, because a much larger clone lies one nucleotide away. The chain employs TRBV5-4 and TRBJ1-4; D is perhaps TRBD1 (6 bases). Germline lookup yields CDR1 SGHNT and CDR2 YYREEE (reference sequence). CDR3 length equals 16 residues. The CDR3 region has the DNA TGTGCCAGCAGCGTCGGAGGGACAACAACTAATAAAAAACTGTTTTTT. As protein: CASSVGGTTTNKKLFF.

This clonotype was recorded a few times. The chain recombines TRBV11-2 with TRBJ2-3, with a weak D call TRBD2 (6 bases). This CDR3 is 17 amino acids long. The V and J ends lost 2 bases and 6 bases respectively, with 21 bases between them. Germline V lookup: CDR1 SGHAT, CDR2 FQNNGV. In DNA, the CDR3 is TGTGCCAGCAGCTTATGGACTATCCCTGGGCCCACGGATACGCAGTATTTT. Protein product: CASSLWTIPGPTDTQYF.

This clonotype occurred a few times. The rearrangement joins TRBV20-1 to TRBJ2-3; the D gene could be TRBD1 or TRBD2 (5 bases each). Germline V gene sequence: CDR1 DFQATT, CDR2 SNEGSKA (reference sequence). Trimming took off 3 bases at V and 6 bases at J, with 22 bases between the two ends. The CDR3 is 16 residues long. The DNA for the CDR3 is TGCAGTGCTAGCCGGGGTGCTAGCAGGGTCCTGGATACGCAGTATTTT. Its protein product is CSASRGASRVLDTQYF.

A word on this clonotype: The junction departs from the called germline gene at one end, perhaps through a read error. The chain uses TRBV11-2 and TRBJ2-2; D gene uncertain. CDR1 and CDR2 (germline): SGHAT, FQNNGV. This CDR3 contains 13 residues. CDR3 sequence: CASSSARTGELFF. The CDR3 DNA reads TGTGCCAGCAGCTCAGCGAGGACCGGTGAGCTGTTTTTT.

The chain combines TRBV7-9 with TRBJ1-6; no clear D gene. Between the trimmed V and J ends, which lost 1 base and 7 bases, there was a span of 8 bases. This CDR3 is 14 amino acids long. Looked up from germline, CDR1 is SEHNR and CDR2 is FQNEAQ (reference sequence). The CDR3 coding sequence is TGTGCCAGCAGCTTAGTGTTGGGGAATTCACCCCTCCACTTT. This gives the protein CASSLVLGNSPLHF.

As for this clonotype: A read error may account for a junction end that differs from germline. V and J are TRBV7-6 and TRBJ2-1; D gene uncertain. The CDR3 totals 13 residues. Germline V lookup: CDR1 SGHVS, CDR2 FNYEAQ. The CDR3 nucleotides are TGTGCCAGCAACCCTAGTCTCACCAATGAGCACTTCTTC. The encoded protein is CASNPSLTNEHFF. Combining the CDR3 with reference TRBV7-6 and TRBJ2-1 gives the whole variable domain GAGVSQSPRYKVTKRGQDVALRCDPISGHVSLYWYRQALGQGPEFLTYFNYEAQQDKSGLPNDRFSAERPEGSISTLTIQRTEQRDSAMYRCASNPSLTNEHFFGPGTRLTVL.

Comments on this clonotype: The junction and the germline gene differ at one end; a read error may be behind it. This sequence joins TRBV11-2 and TRBJ2-4; D perhaps matches TRBD1 (5 bases). This CDR3 is built from 17 residues. Per germline, CDR1 SGHAT and CDR2 FQNNGV. CDR3 amino acids: CASSLKGQGGARNIQYF. CDR3 DNA: TGTGCCAGCAGCTTAAAAGGGCAGGGCGGAGCCAGAAACATTCAGTACTTC.

To note about this clonotype: One junction end disagrees with the germline gene, perhaps due to a read error. The gene calls are TRBV6-1 and TRBJ2-7; D gene uncertain. The CDR3 covers 15 residues. Germline-derived CDR1 and CDR2 are MNHNS and SASEGT. The CDR3 reads CASNEALVSPYEQYF. CDR3 DNA sequence: TGTGCCAGCAATGAAGCGCTCGTTTCCCCCTACGAGCAGTACTTC.